This TCR beta chain came from a study of CD8+ T cells in alopecia areata. Study-level background: Among treated patients, oral tofacitinib was administered at 5 to 10 mg twice daily.

V was trimmed by 8 bases and J by 8 bases, leaving 10 bases between them. CDR1 is SQVTM, CDR2 ANQGSEA, per germline. The CDR3 is 10 amino acids. TCR sequencing used cDNA made by reverse transcription of extracted RNA. The method was immunoSEQ multiplex PCR; TCRdb's version includes in-frame clones alone and lacks a portion of them. In the table there are more than 90,000 clones, under 40% of which are singletons. The J gene is TRBJ2-4, the V gene TRBV29-1; D remains unclear. The source material was CD4+ T cells sorted from blood. The sequence was collected from a human donor with alopecia areata. The CDR3 sequence is CSTRTDIQYF. The CDR3 DNA sequence: TGCAGCACCCGGACGGACATTCAGTACTTC. Together with reference TRBV29-1 and TRBJ2-4, the CDR3 gives the full variable domain: SAVISQKPSRDICQRGTSLTIQCQVDSQVTMMFWYRQQPGQSLTLIATANQGSEATYESGFVIDKFPISRPNLTFSTLTVSNMSPEDSSIYLCSTRTDIQYFGAGTRLSVL.